This T cell receptor beta chain was retrieved from a study of shared clonotypes between healthy human individuals. The protocol was immunoSEQ multiplex PCR, while the TCRdb copy is restricted to in-frame clones and leaves out a portion. The sample has about 2.3 million clones; around 92% are singletons. The source is a man aged 18 to 30 in good health. Some clones in this sample may be carry-over from other donors' samples. What was sequenced was naive CD4+ T cells from PBMCs. Documented subset: CD45RA+ positively selected.

CDR3 protein: CASSLAGFYGKETQYF. The CDR3 nucleotides are TGCGCCAGCAGCTTGGCTGGGTTCTATGGGAAAGAGACCCAGTACTTC. This sequence joins TRBV5-1 and TRBJ2-5; D unclear. The V end lost 0 bases, the J end lost 3 bases, and 15 bases lay between the germline ends. The CDR3 totals 16 residues. Germline lookup yields CDR1 SGHRS and CDR2 YFSETQ.